Sequencing of this T cell receptor beta chain was carried out in a study of T-cell reconstitution after alpha-beta-depleted transplantation in children. This clonotype was counted between two and nine times. Antigen specificity is unknown. The CDR3 covers 16 residues. The germline V gene encodes CDR1 SEHNR and CDR2 FQNEAQ (reference sequence). The junction had 8 bases not matched to a gene; V was cut back by 5 bases and J by 8 bases. Whole-study findings and limits: After transplant, at about two months, alpha-beta T cells were reportedly derived from several hundred expanded graft clones. T-cell counts and diversity at one year following transplant were attributed mainly to newly produced T cells. Some patients owed their high day-60 TCRbeta diversity to surviving recipient T cells and thymic progenitors.

A TCRbeta library incorporating unique molecular identifiers was prepared. TCRdb reprocessed the PCR reads via MiXCR and lists one record per CDR3 protein. Altogether hundreds of thousands of distinct CDR3 sequences are present, around 13% being singletons, with the ten largest covering roughly 0.77%. The rearrangement uses TRBV7-9 and TRBJ2-1; 14 nucleotides match TRBD2. Sequencing was performed on PBMCs, taken before TCRalphabeta/CD19-depleted stem cell transplant. The clonotype originates from a girl aged 2 to 10 with congenital amegakaryocytic thrombocytopenia, due to receive a stem cell transplant. The CDR3 protein is CASSPRGTSGSHEQFF. The CDR3 DNA follows: TGTGCCAGCAGCCCGAGGGGGACTAGCGGGAGTCATGAGCAGTTCTTC.